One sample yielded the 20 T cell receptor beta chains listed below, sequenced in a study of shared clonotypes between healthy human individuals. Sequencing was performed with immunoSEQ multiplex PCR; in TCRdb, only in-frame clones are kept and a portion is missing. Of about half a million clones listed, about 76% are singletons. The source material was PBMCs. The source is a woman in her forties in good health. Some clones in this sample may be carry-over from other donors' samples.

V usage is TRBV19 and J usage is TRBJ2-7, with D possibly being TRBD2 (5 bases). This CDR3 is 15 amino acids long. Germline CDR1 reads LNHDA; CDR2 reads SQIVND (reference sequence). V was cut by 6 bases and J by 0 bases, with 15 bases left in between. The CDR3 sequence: CASRRSGVSSYEQYF. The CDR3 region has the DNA TGTGCCAGTAGAAGGTCCGGGGTTAGCTCCTACGAGCAGTACTTC.

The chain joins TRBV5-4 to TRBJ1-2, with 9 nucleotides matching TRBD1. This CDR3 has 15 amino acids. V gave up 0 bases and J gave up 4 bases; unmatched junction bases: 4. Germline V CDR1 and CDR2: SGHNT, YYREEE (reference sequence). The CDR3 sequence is CASSLVGQGPYGYTF. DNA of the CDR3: TGTGCCAGCAGCTTGGTGGGACAGGGACCCTATGGCTACACCTTC.

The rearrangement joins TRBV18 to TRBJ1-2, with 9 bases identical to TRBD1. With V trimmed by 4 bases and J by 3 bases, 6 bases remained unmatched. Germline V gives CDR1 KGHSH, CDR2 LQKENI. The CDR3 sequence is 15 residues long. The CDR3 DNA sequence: TGTGCCAGCTCACTGGACAGGGGTAGGGACTATGGCTACACCTTC. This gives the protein CASSLDRGRDYGYTF. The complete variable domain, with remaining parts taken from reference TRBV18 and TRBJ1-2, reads NAGVMQNPRHLVRRRGQEARLRCSPMKGHSHVYWYRQLPEEGLKFMVYLQKENIIDESGMPKERFSAEFPKEGPSILRIQQVVRGDSAAYFCASSLDRGRDYGYTFGSGTRLTVV.

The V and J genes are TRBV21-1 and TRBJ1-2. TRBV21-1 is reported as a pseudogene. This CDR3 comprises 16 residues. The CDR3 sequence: CASSKARELIIYGYTF. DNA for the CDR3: TGTGCCAGCAGCAAAGCGAGAGAACTGATCATCTATGGCTACACCTTC.

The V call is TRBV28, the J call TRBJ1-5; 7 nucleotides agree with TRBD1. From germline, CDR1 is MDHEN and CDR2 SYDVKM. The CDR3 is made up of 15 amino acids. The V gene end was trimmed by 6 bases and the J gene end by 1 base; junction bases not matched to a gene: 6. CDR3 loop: CASSNEQGSNQPQHF. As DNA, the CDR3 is TGTGCCAGCAGCAACGAACAGGGGAGCAATCAGCCCCAGCATTTT.

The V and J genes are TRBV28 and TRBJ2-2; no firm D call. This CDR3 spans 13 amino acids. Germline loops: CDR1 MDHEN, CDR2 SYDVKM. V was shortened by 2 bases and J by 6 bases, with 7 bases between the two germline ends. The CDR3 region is CASSLPGSGELFF. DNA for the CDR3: TGTGCCAGCAGTTTACCAGGTTCCGGGGAGCTGTTTTTT.

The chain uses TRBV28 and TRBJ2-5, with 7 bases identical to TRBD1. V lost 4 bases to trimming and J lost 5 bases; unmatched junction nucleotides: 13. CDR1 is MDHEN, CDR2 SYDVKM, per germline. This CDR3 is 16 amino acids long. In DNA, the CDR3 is TGTGCCAGCAGTTCCACGCTCCAGGGGGTTTCGGAGACCCAGTACTTC. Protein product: CASSSTLQGVSETQYF.

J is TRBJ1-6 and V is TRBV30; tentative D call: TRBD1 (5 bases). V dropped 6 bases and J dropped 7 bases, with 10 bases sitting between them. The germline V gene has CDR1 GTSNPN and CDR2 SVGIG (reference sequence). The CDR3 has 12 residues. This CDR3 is CACRDGNSPLHF. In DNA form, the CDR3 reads TGTGCCTGCCGGGACGGGAATTCACCCCTCCACTTT.

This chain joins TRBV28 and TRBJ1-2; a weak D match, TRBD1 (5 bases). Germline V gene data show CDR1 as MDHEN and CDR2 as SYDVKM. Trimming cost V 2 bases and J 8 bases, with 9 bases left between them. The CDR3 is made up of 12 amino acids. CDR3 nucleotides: TGTGCCAGCAGTTTAAGGGGCAGGGGCTACACCTTC. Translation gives CASSLRGRGYTF.

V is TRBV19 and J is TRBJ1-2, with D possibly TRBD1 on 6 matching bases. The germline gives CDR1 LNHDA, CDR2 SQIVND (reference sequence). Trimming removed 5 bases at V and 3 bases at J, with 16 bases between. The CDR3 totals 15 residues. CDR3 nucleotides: TGTGCCAGTAGTCCGGTCTTTTCAGGGGACTATGGCTACACCTTC. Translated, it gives CASSPVFSGDYGYTF.

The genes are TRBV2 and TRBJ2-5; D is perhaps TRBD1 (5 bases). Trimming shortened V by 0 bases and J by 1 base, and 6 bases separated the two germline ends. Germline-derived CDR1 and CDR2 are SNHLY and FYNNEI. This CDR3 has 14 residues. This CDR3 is CASSEAQVQETQYF. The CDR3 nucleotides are TGTGCCAGCAGTGAAGCACAGGTCCAAGAGACCCAGTACTTC.

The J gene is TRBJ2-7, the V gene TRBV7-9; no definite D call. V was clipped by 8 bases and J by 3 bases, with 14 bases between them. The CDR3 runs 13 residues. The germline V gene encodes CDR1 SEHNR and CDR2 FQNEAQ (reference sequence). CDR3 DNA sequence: TGTGCCAGCTCTAGAAGTCTGAGCTACGAGCAGTACTTC. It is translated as CASSRSLSYEQYF. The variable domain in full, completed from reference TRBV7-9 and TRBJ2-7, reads DTGVSQNPRHKITKRGQNVTFRCDPISEHNRLYWYRQTLGQGPEFLTYFQNEAQLEKSRLLSDRFSAERPKGSFSTLEIQRTEQGDSAMYLCASSRSLSYEQYFGPGTRLTVT.

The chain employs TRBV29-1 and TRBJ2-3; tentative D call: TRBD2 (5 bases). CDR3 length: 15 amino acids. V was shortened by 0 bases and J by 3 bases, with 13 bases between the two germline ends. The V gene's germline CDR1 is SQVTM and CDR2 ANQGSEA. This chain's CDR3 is CSVEDYAAGTDTQYF. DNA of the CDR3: TGCAGCGTTGAAGACTACGCCGCGGGTACAGATACGCAGTATTTT.

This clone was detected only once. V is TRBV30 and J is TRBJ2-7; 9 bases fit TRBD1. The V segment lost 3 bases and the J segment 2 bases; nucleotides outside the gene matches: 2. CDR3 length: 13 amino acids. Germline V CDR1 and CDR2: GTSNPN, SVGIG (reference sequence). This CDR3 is CAWRGTGTYEQYF. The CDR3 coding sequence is TGTGCCTGGAGGGGGACAGGGACCTACGAGCAGTACTTC.

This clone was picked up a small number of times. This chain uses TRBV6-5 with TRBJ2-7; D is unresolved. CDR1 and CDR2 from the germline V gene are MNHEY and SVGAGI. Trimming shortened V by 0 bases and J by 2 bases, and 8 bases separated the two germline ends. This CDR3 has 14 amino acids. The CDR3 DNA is TGTGCCAGCAGTTACTCTGGCAAACCCTACGAGCAGTACTTC. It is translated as CASSYSGKPYEQYF.

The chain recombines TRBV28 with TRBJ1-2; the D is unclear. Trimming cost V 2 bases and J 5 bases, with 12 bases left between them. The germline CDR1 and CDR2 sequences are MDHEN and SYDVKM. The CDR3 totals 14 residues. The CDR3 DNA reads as TGTGCCAGCAGTTTAGGGTCCGATTATTATGGCTACACCTTC. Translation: CASSLGSDYYGYTF.

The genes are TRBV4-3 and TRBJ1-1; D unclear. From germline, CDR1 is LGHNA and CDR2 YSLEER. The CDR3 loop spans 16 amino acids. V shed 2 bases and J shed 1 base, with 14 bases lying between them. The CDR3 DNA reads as TGCGCCAGCAGCCAATTTTGGAAACAGAGGAACACTGAAGCTTTCTTT. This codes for CASSQFWKQRNTEAFF.

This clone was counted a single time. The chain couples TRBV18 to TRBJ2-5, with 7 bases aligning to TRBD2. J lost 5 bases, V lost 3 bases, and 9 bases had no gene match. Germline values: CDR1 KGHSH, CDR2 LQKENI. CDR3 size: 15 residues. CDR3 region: CASSPRLGGAETQYF. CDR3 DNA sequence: TGTGCCAGCTCACCGAGGTTGGGAGGGGCGGAGACCCAGTACTTC.

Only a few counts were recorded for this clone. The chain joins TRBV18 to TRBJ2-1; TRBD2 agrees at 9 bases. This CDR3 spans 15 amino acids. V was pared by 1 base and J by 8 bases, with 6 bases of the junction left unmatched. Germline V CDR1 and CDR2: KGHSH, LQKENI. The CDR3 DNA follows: TGTGCCAGCTCACCACTAGCGGGAGTTGGCGATGAGCAGTTCTTC. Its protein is CASSPLAGVGDEQFF.

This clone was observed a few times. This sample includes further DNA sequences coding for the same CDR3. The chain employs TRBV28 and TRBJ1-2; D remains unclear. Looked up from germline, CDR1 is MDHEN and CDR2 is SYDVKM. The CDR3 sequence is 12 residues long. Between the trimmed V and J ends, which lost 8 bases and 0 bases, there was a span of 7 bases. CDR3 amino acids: CASSRANYGYTF. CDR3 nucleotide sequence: TGTGCCAGCTCTCGAGCTAACTATGGCTACACCTTC.